Here is one T cell receptor (beta chain) with its context. Its antigen is as yet unknown. The PCR ran on 60 Vbeta and 13 Jbeta primers. Libraries were prepared by immunoSEQ multiplex PCR; TCRdb keeps only in-frame clonotypes and omits some of them. The table has about 160,000 clones, 77% seen once. These data belong to a study of cytomegalovirus exposure and HLA in healthy donors. Study-level results: The authors later found HLA-associated TCR beta chains more clonally expanded than equally common others. What a later analysis showed was that several of the most significant clusters appeared linked to common viral pathogens.

CDR3 length: 14 residues. Looked up from germline, CDR1 is SGHNT and CDR2 is YYREEE (reference sequence). Trimming cost V 0 bases and J 3 bases, with 9 bases left between them. The sample comprised PBMCs. The sequence derives from a man aged 30 to 45 in good health and CMV-seropositive. The chain is built from TRBV5-4 and TRBJ1-1; D is unresolved. The CDR3 protein is CASSLDSKDTEAFF. CDR3 coding DNA: TGTGCCAGCAGCTTGGACAGCAAGGACACTGAAGCTTTCTTT.